The 30 T cell receptor beta chains below were found in one sample sequenced in a study of a mutant IDH1 vaccine in newly diagnosed glioma. These receptors lack a known antigen. As for time point: week 47, end of study. One vaccine dose held 300 ug of mutant IDH1 20-mer peptide and came with topical imiquimod. Only in-frame clones appear in the TCRdb table, and some are missing; sequencing was by immunoSEQ multiplex PCR. The sample has more than 50,000 clones, 65% seen once; the top ten hold about 4.8%. Source: peripheral blood mononuclear cells (PBMCs), taken from a glioma patient whose treatment included an IDH1 peptide vaccine. The receptors were sampled from a man aged 35 to 55 with glioma. Some clones in this sample may be carry-over from other donors' samples.

The chain combines TRBV10-2 with TRBJ1-6; TRBD1 is a possible D gene (5 bases). CDR3 size: 14 residues. Germline V gives CDR1 WSHSY, CDR2 SAAADI. Between the trimmed V and J ends, which lost 4 bases and 10 bases, there was a span of 14 bases. CDR3 in DNA: TGCGCCAGCAGTGTTGACAGCGCCCGGTCACCCCTCCACTTT. Translation gives CASSVDSARSPLHF.

J is TRBJ2-3 and V is TRBV30; 7 bases match TRBD2. This CDR3 region has 12 residues. CDR1 and CDR2 (germline): GTSNPN, SVGIG (reference sequence). The junction had 2 bases not matched to a gene; V was cut back by 5 bases and J by 3 bases. CDR3 loop: CAWGRETDTQYF. CDR3 coding DNA: TGTGCCTGGGGGAGGGAGACAGATACGCAGTATTTT.

The chain employs TRBV7-3 and TRBJ2-1; 15 bases align to TRBD2. CDR1 and CDR2 from the germline V gene are SGHTA and FQGTGA. CDR3 length equals 18 residues. V was pared by 5 bases and J by 4 bases, with 9 bases of the junction left unmatched. The CDR3 loop reads CASSATGTSGGPYNEQFF. CDR3 DNA sequence: TGTGCCAGCAGCGCCACCGGGACTAGCGGGGGGCCGTACAATGAGCAGTTCTTC.

This chain links TRBV6-5 with TRBJ1-2; D possibly corresponds to TRBD1 (6 bases). The ends were cut back, 6 bases at V and 4 bases at J, with 18 bases in the middle. The germline V gene encodes CDR1 MNHEY and CDR2 SVGAGI. CDR3 length equals 15 residues. The CDR3 spells CASRSRDMASYGYTF. The CDR3 nucleotides read TGTGCCAGCAGGTCGCGGGACATGGCGTCCTATGGCTACACCTTC.

V usage is TRBV10-3 and J usage is TRBJ2-3; TRBD2 agrees at 9 bases. CDR1 and CDR2 from the germline V gene are ENHRY and SYGVKD. The V gene end was trimmed by 0 bases and the J gene end by 1 base; junction bases not matched to a gene: 8. The CDR3 is 18 residues long. The CDR3 nucleotides read TGTGCCATCAGTGAGTCGAGGGCTAGCGGGGCTGGCACAGATACGCAGTATTTT. It encodes CAISESRASGAGTDTQYF.

The chain couples TRBV10-3 to TRBJ2-1, with TRBD2 identical over 13 bases. Per germline, CDR1 ENHRY and CDR2 SYGVKD. The CDR3 is made up of 14 amino acids. J gave up 7 bases and V 6 bases, and 3 bases lay outside the gene matches. The DNA of the CDR3 is TGTGCCATCAGGGAGGGACTAGCGGGGAATGAGCAGTTCTTC. Translated: CAIREGLAGNEQFF.

The chain joins TRBV18 to TRBJ1-1; no definite D call. This CDR3 region has 10 residues. Trimming took off 4 bases at V and 9 bases at J, with 6 bases between the two ends. From germline, CDR1 is KGHSH and CDR2 LQKENI. The CDR3 here is CASSQTQAFF. In DNA form, the CDR3 reads TGTGCCAGCTCACAGACCCAAGCTTTCTTT. Based on the CDR3 plus reference TRBV18 and TRBJ1-1, the full variable domain is NAGVMQNPRHLVRRRGQEARLRCSPMKGHSHVYWYRQLPEEGLKFMVYLQKENIIDESGMPKERFSAEFPKEGPSILRIQQVVRGDSAAYFCASSQTQAFFGQGTRLTVV.

V and J are TRBV7-2 and TRBJ1-3; no definite D call. This CDR3 has 15 residues. CDR1 is SGHTA, CDR2 FQGNSA, per germline. Trimming took off 5 bases at V and 2 bases at J, with 13 bases between the two ends. The CDR3 here is CASSRRDGPGNTIYF. The CDR3 nucleotides read TGTGCCAGCAGCCGCCGTGACGGCCCTGGAAACACCATATATTTT.

The J gene is TRBJ2-5, the V gene TRBV7-9; D remains unclear. The J call may be wrong; the DNA end is better matched by TRBJ2-7. The germline V gene encodes CDR1 SEHNR and CDR2 FQNEAQ (reference sequence). The CDR3 sequence is 15 residues long. CDR3 amino acids: CASSVERSVSYEQYF. DNA of the CDR3: TGTGCCAGCAGTGTCGAGAGGAGTGTGTCCTACGAGCAGTACTTC.

This clone has just one count. This rearrangement joins TRBV7-6 to TRBJ1-1; D call uncertain. Germline CDR1 reads SGHVS; CDR2 reads FNYEAQ. CDR3 length equals 15 residues. Trimming removed 2 bases from V and 2 bases from J, with 12 bases in between. CDR3 protein: CASSLWELGNTEAFF. In DNA, the CDR3 is TGTGCCAGCAGCTTATGGGAGTTAGGAAACACTGAAGCTTTCTTT.

J is TRBJ2-7 and V is TRBV5-4; 9 bases fit TRBD2. This CDR3 is 17 amino acids long. Trimming cost V 4 bases and J 3 bases; bases outside gene matches: 14. Germline V gives CDR1 SGHNT, CDR2 YYREEE (reference sequence). CDR3 DNA sequence: TGTGCCAGCAGCCCCTGGGGGTTTGCGGGGGGGGACTACGAGCAGTACTTC. Translated, it gives CASSPWGFAGGDYEQYF.

The V gene is TRBV6-5, the J gene TRBJ1-2; no definite D call. Germline loops: CDR1 MNHEY, CDR2 SVGAGI. V shed 2 bases and J shed 7 bases, with 14 bases lying between them. There are 14 residues in the CDR3. CDR3 sequence (DNA): TGTGCCAGCAGTTACGCTGAGGGATCGGCTGGCTACACCTTC. Amino acids: CASSYAEGSAGYTF.

The chain recombines TRBV4-1 with TRBJ2-6, with a weak D call TRBD2 (5 bases). Germline CDR1 MGHRA, CDR2 YSYEKL. The V gene lost 4 bases and the J gene lost 5 bases, with 21 bases spanning the gap. This CDR3 is built from 18 residues. This CDR3 reads CASSRTASRGARANVLTF. The DNA of the CDR3 is TGCGCCAGCAGCCGGACCGCTAGTCGGGGAGCTCGGGCCAACGTCCTGACTTTC.

The chain has TRBV7-9 and TRBJ1-4; D is uncertain. Trimming left V 4 bases short and J 8 bases short, with 14 bases between. The CDR3 is 14 residues long. The V gene's germline CDR1 is SEHNR and CDR2 FQNEAQ (reference sequence). CDR3 in amino acids: CASSSDIGPEKLFF. As DNA, the CDR3 is TGTGCCAGCAGCTCCGACATAGGACCGGAAAAACTGTTTTTT.

The chain carries TRBV27 and TRBJ1-6; TRBD1 matches 7 bases. Unmatched junction bases numbered 6, after V lost 6 bases and J lost 7 bases. The CDR3 loop spans 14 amino acids. Germline-derived CDR1 and CDR2 are MNHEY and SMNVEV (reference sequence). The CDR3 protein is CASSRGQQNSPLHF. In DNA form, the CDR3 reads TGTGCCAGCAGCCGGGGACAGCAAAATTCACCCCTCCACTTT.

V is TRBV5-4 and J is TRBJ2-7; no firm D call. V was clipped by 4 bases and J by 12 bases, with 20 bases between them. CDR1 and CDR2 from the germline V gene are SGHNT and YYREEE (reference sequence). The CDR3 has 13 amino acids. In DNA, the CDR3 is TGTGCCAGCAGCAGAAAAACGGCCTCGACCCCGTACTTC. Amino acids: CASSRKTASTPYF.

The chain joins TRBV9 to TRBJ2-1; 8 bases map to TRBD1. The CDR3 runs 15 residues. V dropped 3 bases and J dropped 1; count of bases not matched to a gene: 3. Germline V gene data show CDR1 as SGDLS and CDR2 as YYNGEE. DNA for the CDR3: TGTGCCAGCAGCGCCCGGACAGGGTCCTACAATGAGCAGTTCTTC. As protein: CASSARTGSYNEQFF. Full variable domain (missing parts from reference TRBV9 and TRBJ2-1): DSGVTQTPKHLITATGQRVTLRCSPRSGDLSVYWYQQSLDQGLQFLIQYYNGEERAKGNILERFSAQQFPDLHSELNLSSLELGDSALYFCASSARTGSYNEQFFGPGTRLTVL.

The chain combines TRBV5-1 with TRBJ2-1; D is unresolved. The V and J ends lost 1 base and 7 bases respectively, with 3 bases between them. CDR1 and CDR2 (germline): SGHRS, YFSETQ. The CDR3 has 11 amino acids. CDR3 sequence (DNA): TGCGCCAGCAGCTTGAAGAATGAGCAGTTCTTC. Its translation is CASSLKNEQFF.

This clone was counted only a few times. The rearrangement links TRBV7-9 to TRBJ1-2, with D perhaps matching TRBD1 (5 bases). CDR1 and CDR2 from the germline V gene are SEHNR and FQNEAQ (reference sequence). The CDR3 is 13 amino acids. V lost 0 bases, J lost 12 bases, and 14 bases lay in between. Written as DNA, the CDR3 is TGTGCCAGCAGCTTAGCGGAGGGACGGCGGGACACCTTC. Translation: CASSLAEGRRDTF.

This clone was recorded once. The chain links TRBV6-5 to TRBJ2-6, with a weak D call TRBD1 (7 bases). CDR1 and CDR2 from the germline V gene are MNHEY and SVGAGI. CDR3 size: 15 residues. V gave up 6 bases and J gave up 2 bases, with 11 bases separating them. CDR3 bases: TGTGCCAGCAGCCAGGGGGGCGCTGGGGCCAACGTCCTGACTTTC. This translates into CASSQGGAGANVLTF.

This sequence joins TRBV6-1 and TRBJ2-5, with TRBD2 as a possible D gene (6 bases). The J call may not be correct, given that the DNA end is closer to TRBJ2-7. CDR1 and CDR2 (germline): MNHNS, SASEGT. The CDR3 has 15 amino acids. DNA for the CDR3: TGTGCCAGCAGTGAGTACGGGGGTGGCTCCTACGAGCAGTACTTC. It specifies CASSEYGGGSYEQYF.

CDR3 DNA: TGTGCCAGCAGTCCGGGGTACACCATATATTTT. It encodes CASSPGYTIYF. The chain has TRBV6-5 and TRBJ1-3, with D uncertain. Trimming stripped 5 bases from V and 8 bases from J, with 7 bases between. CDR1 and CDR2 from the germline V gene are MNHEY and SVGAGI. This CDR3 is 11 amino acids long.

This chain links TRBV5-4 with TRBJ1-1, with unresolved D. Germline CDR1 and CDR2: SGHNT and YYREEE (reference sequence). The ends were cut back, 2 bases at V and 8 bases at J, with 13 bases in the middle. The CDR3 totals 13 residues. CDR3 amino acids: CASSFYPRPEAFF. In nucleotides, the CDR3 is TGTGCCAGCAGCTTCTATCCGCGGCCAGAAGCTTTCTTT.

J is TRBJ2-7 and V is TRBV19, with D unresolved. Trimming removed 0 bases from V and 0 bases from J, with 9 bases in between. There are 15 residues in the CDR3. Germline V gives CDR1 LNHDA, CDR2 SQIVND (reference sequence). The DNA of the CDR3 is TGTGCCAGTAGTATAGATGCATTTATCTCCTACGAGCAGTACTTC. Translating it yields CASSIDAFISYEQYF.

This clone has a count of ten or more. This chain connects TRBV7-9 to TRBJ2-5; D is ambiguous. This CDR3 is built from 15 residues. Germline V lookup: CDR1 SEHNR, CDR2 FQNEAQ (reference sequence). V was clipped by 0 bases and J by 0 bases, with 8 bases between them. CDR3 coding DNA: TGTGCCAGCAGCTTAGCGCAAGGGAACCAAGAGACCCAGTACTTC. As protein: CASSLAQGNQETQYF.

This clone was observed once. V usage is TRBV18 and J usage is TRBJ1-4; no firm D call. The CDR3 is 18 residues long. The germline gives CDR1 KGHSH, CDR2 LQKENI. Trimming left V 0 bases short and J 3 bases short, with 17 bases between. CDR3 nucleotides: TGTGCCAGCTCACCACCGAACGGGGTTAGGAAGGCTAATGAAAAACTGTTTTTT. Its protein product is CASSPPNGVRKANEKLFF.

The DNA for the CDR3 is TGTGCCAGCAGCTTAGGGACAGGGAATCAGCCCCAGCATTTT. The encoded protein is CASSLGTGNQPQHF. The chain combines TRBV5-5 with TRBJ1-5, with 9 positions matching TRBD1. Germline V gene sequence: CDR1 SGHKS, CDR2 YYEKEE (reference sequence). This CDR3 region has 14 residues. Losses at the gene ends were 2 bases for V and 4 bases for J; bases not matched to a gene: 1.

This clone was recorded a few times. V is TRBV7-8 and J is TRBJ2-7; D not resolved. The germline V gene encodes CDR1 SGHVS and CDR2 FQNEAQ. Trimming removed 4 bases from V and 0 bases from J, with 13 bases in between. The CDR3 extends over 15 amino acids. DNA for the CDR3: TGTGCCAGCAGCTCTAGGCGGTTTAGCTCCTACGAGCAGTACTTC. Its protein product is CASSSRRFSSYEQYF.

The chain recombines TRBV7-9 with TRBJ2-7; weak D call: TRBD1 (5 bases). The germline V gene encodes CDR1 SEHNR and CDR2 FQNEAQ (reference sequence). This CDR3 contains 12 residues. Trimming stripped 4 bases from V and 3 bases from J, with 7 bases between. CDR3 loop: CASSSDIYEQYF. The CDR3 coding sequence is TGTGCCAGCAGCTCGGACATCTACGAGCAGTACTTC.

The J gene is TRBJ1-5, the V gene TRBV19, with TRBD1 as a possible D gene (5 bases). The CDR3 totals 16 residues. Trimming pared 6 bases from V and 4 bases from J, leaving 19 bases between. Germline V gene sequence: CDR1 LNHDA, CDR2 SQIVND (reference sequence). The CDR3 loop reads CASRGTRESGNQPQHF. CDR3 coding DNA: TGTGCCAGTAGGGGAACCAGGGAATCGGGGAATCAGCCCCAGCATTTT.